A single sample gave rise to the 25 T cell receptor beta chains below, sequenced in a study of T cell responses to AZD1222 COVID-19 vaccine. Generated by immunoSEQ multiplex PCR, the TCRdb table keeps only in-frame clones and is missing some. This table has some 150,000 clones, about nine tenths appearing once. The starting material was peripheral blood, obtained after recovery from COVID-19. The receptors were gathered from an adult who had recovered from COVID-19.

The rearrangement links TRBV9 to TRBJ1-2; 11 bases match TRBD1. After removal of 2 bases from V and 0 bases from J, the junction contained 3 bases not matched to a gene. In germline, CDR1 is SGDLS, CDR2 YYNGEE. This CDR3 region has 16 residues. The CDR3 DNA reads TGTGCCAGCAGCGTTGGACAGGGGGCAACTAACTATGGCTACACCTTC. Translation gives CASSVGQGATNYGYTF.

This chain connects TRBV9 to TRBJ1-4, with 7 bases aligning to TRBD1. Trimming at V came to 1 base and at J to 8 bases, leaving 8 bases not matched to a gene. Germline CDR1 SGDLS, CDR2 YYNGEE. This CDR3 has 15 amino acids. The CDR3 region is CASSVQQGTSEKLFF. The CDR3 DNA is TGTGCCAGCAGCGTACAACAGGGGACGAGCGAAAAACTGTTTTTT.

The rearrangement links TRBV6-5 to TRBJ1-1; D may be TRBD1 (5 bases). CDR3 length: 14 amino acids. Germline V lookup: CDR1 MNHEY, CDR2 SVGAGI. V dropped 5 bases and J dropped 5 bases, with 15 bases sitting between them. Here the CDR3 reads CASSIQELKTEAFF. CDR3 nucleotides: TGTGCCAGCAGTATACAGGAGTTAAAGACTGAAGCTTTCTTT.

This sequence joins TRBV21-1 and TRBJ1-3; TRBD1, the table's D call, was not compared with the DNA. TRBV21-1 is flagged as a pseudogene. The CDR3 length is 17 residues. This CDR3 is CASSKEDSPISGNTIYF. The CDR3 DNA sequence: TGTGCCAGCAGCAAAGAAGACAGCCCGATCTCTGGAAACACCATATATTTT.

The rearrangement joins TRBV29-1 to TRBJ2-7; no firm D call. Germline CDR1 and CDR2: SQVTM and ANQGSEA. The CDR3 extends over 12 amino acids. Between the trimmed V and J ends, which lost 7 bases and 3 bases, there was a span of 13 bases. The CDR3 bases are TGCAGCGCTTCCACGGAAGGCTACGAGCAGTACTTC. Translation gives CSASTEGYEQYF.

The chain is built from TRBV28 and TRBJ2-3; tentatively, D is TRBD2 (5 bases). The CDR3 is made up of 16 amino acids. V was trimmed by 1 base and J by 0 bases, leaving 11 bases between them. CDR1 MDHEN and CDR2 SYDVKM come from the germline V gene. The CDR3 sequence is CASSLYGTGSTDTQYF. As DNA, the CDR3 is TGTGCCAGCAGTTTATATGGCACGGGGAGCACAGATACGCAGTATTTT. Together with reference TRBV28 and TRBJ2-3, the CDR3 gives the full variable domain: DVKVTQSSRYLVKRTGEKVFLECVQDMDHENMFWYRQDPGLGLRLIYFSYDVKMKEKGDIPEGYSVSREKKERFSLILESASTNQTSMYLCASSLYGTGSTDTQYFGPGTRLTVL.

This chain connects TRBV6-4 to TRBJ1-1; the match to TRBD1 covers 9 bases. Trimming removed 7 bases from V and 8 bases from J; junction bases left unmatched: 5. Germline V CDR1 and CDR2: MRHNA, SNTAGT. This CDR3 comprises 12 residues. As DNA, the CDR3 is TGTGCCAGCACCCGTGGGACAGGGGAAGCTTTCTTT. This sequence encodes CASTRGTGEAFF.

The V and J genes are TRBV5-5 and TRBJ1-1; 8 bases align to TRBD1. CDR1 is SGHKS and CDR2 is YYEKEE in the germline V gene (reference sequence). The V segment lost 4 bases and the J segment 3 bases; nucleotides outside the gene matches: 8. The CDR3 consists of 15 residues. Here the CDR3 DNA reads TGTGCCAGCAGCCTGCAACAGGGGGAATACACTGAAGCTTTCTTT. Encoded protein: CASSLQQGEYTEAFF.

The J gene is TRBJ1-1, the V gene TRBV5-6; 9 bases match TRBD1. The CDR3 sequence is 14 residues long. V lost 2 bases to trimming and J lost 6 bases; unmatched junction nucleotides: 5. Germline CDR1 reads SGHDT; CDR2 reads YYEEEE. CDR3 region: CASSLRDRVPEAFF. CDR3 DNA sequence: TGTGCCAGCAGCTTAAGGGACAGGGTCCCTGAAGCTTTCTTT.

The gene calls are TRBV13 and TRBJ2-7, with D perhaps matching TRBD1 (6 bases). Trimming took 4 bases from V and 5 from J, leaving 15 bases between them. This CDR3 has 14 residues. The germline V gene encodes CDR1 PRHDT and CDR2 FYEKMQ (reference sequence). CDR3 DNA sequence: TGTGCCAGCAGCTCGCCAGAGGGGGTAGACGAGCAGTACTTC. Its protein is CASSSPEGVDEQYF.

The rearrangement links TRBV11-2 to TRBJ1-4; 9 bases are shared with TRBD1. Germline CDR1 and CDR2: SGHAT and FQNNGV. The CDR3 runs 14 residues. J gave up 5 bases and V 5 bases, and 3 bases lay outside the gene matches. CDR3 loop: CASSPGTGNEKLFF. The CDR3 DNA follows: TGTGCCAGCAGCCCTGGGACAGGGAATGAAAAACTGTTTTTT.

The chain uses TRBV19 and TRBJ1-6, with unresolved D. The V end was cut by 3 bases, the J end by 8 bases, with 11 bases between. Germline values: CDR1 LNHDA, CDR2 SQIVND (reference sequence). The CDR3 covers 14 residues. The CDR3 sequence is CASSISGIDSPLHF. The CDR3 nucleotides read TGTGCCAGTAGTATCTCGGGGATAGATTCACCCCTCCACTTT.

The V and J genes are TRBV28 and TRBJ2-1; TRBD1 matches 7 bases. Germline values: CDR1 MDHEN, CDR2 SYDVKM. The CDR3 contains 15 residues. Unmatched junction bases numbered 7, after V lost 4 bases and J lost 4 bases. The CDR3 loop reads CASSSGTEQYNEQFF. CDR3 sequence (DNA): TGTGCCAGCAGTTCCGGGACAGAACAGTACAATGAGCAGTTCTTC.

This clone came up once. CDR3 in DNA: TGTGCCAGCAGCGTAGCGGCGGGGCAGACTGGAAACACCATATATTTT. Residues: CASSVAAGQTGNTIYF. The V call is TRBV9, the J call TRBJ1-3; TRBD1 is a possible D gene (5 bases). V was trimmed by 0 bases and J by 2 bases, leaving 12 bases between them. Per the germline V gene, CDR1 is SGDLS and CDR2 is YYNGEE. This CDR3 spans 16 amino acids.

The rearrangement links TRBV15 to TRBJ2-1, with 8 bases that match TRBD1. Trimming cost V 3 bases and J 9 bases; bases outside gene matches: 7. The V gene's germline CDR1 is LNHNV and CDR2 YYDKDF (reference sequence). The CDR3 extends over 14 amino acids. The CDR3 sequence: CATSSRTGNPEQFF. CDR3 in DNA: TGTGCCACCAGCAGTAGGACAGGGAACCCTGAGCAGTTCTTC.

V and J are TRBV20-1 and TRBJ2-3; tentative D call: TRBD2 (5 bases). Per the germline V gene, CDR1 is DFQATT and CDR2 is SNEGSKA (reference sequence). Trimming removed 3 bases from V and 2 bases from J, with 12 bases in between. CDR3 length equals 14 residues. The CDR3 is CSASYSGSTDTQYF. CDR3 DNA: TGCAGTGCTAGTTACAGCGGTTCCACAGATACGCAGTATTTT.

The V call is TRBV6-1, the J call TRBJ2-3, with TRBD2 as a possible D gene (6 bases). The germline V gene has CDR1 MNHNS and CDR2 SASEGT. The CDR3 is made up of 12 amino acids. V lost 2 bases, J lost 8 bases, and 8 bases lay in between. The CDR3 DNA reads as TGTGCCAGCAGTGAATTGGGGGGTACGCAGTATTTT. It yields the protein CASSELGGTQYF.

The rearrangement joins TRBV28 to TRBJ2-1; the D gene is possibly TRBD2 (5 bases). The V and J ends lost 3 bases and 7 bases respectively, with 13 bases between them. The V gene's germline CDR1 is MDHEN and CDR2 SYDVKM. CDR3 length equals 14 residues. CDR3 sequence reads: CASSFWSGSNEQFF. The DNA of the CDR3 is TGTGCCAGCAGTTTTTGGAGCGGTTCGAATGAGCAGTTCTTC.

The V gene is TRBV5-5, the J gene TRBJ2-7; 9 bases map to TRBD1. V dropped 7 bases and J dropped 3; count of bases not matched to a gene: 17. CDR1 and CDR2 (germline): SGHKS, YYEKEE (reference sequence). This CDR3 is built from 17 residues. The DNA of the CDR3 is TGTGCCAGCCTCCCGGGCGTCCGGGACAGGGTAATCTACGAGCAGTACTTC. It specifies CASLPGVRDRVIYEQYF.

The chain links TRBV28 to TRBJ1-2; tentative D call: TRBD1 (5 bases). Germline V gives CDR1 MDHEN, CDR2 SYDVKM. V was cut by 5 bases and J by 8 bases, with 18 bases left in between. The length of the CDR3 is 14 residues. The CDR3 coding sequence is TGTGCCAGCAGTAAGCCGGGACCGCCTGGGGGCTACACCTTC. Protein: CASSKPGPPGGYTF.

This clone has a single count. The CDR3 sequence: CASSLQGARDTQYF. CDR3 nucleotides: TGTGCCAGCAGCTTACAGGGGGCGCGGGATACGCAGTATTTT. The genes are TRBV7-2 and TRBJ2-3, with TRBD1 identical over 8 bases. CDR3 size: 14 residues. The V segment lost 2 bases and the J segment 6 bases; nucleotides outside the gene matches: 4. Germline V gives CDR1 SGHTA, CDR2 FQGNSA.

The chain links TRBV5-1 to TRBJ2-1; 7 bases are shared with TRBD1. Germline loops: CDR1 SGHRS, CDR2 YFSETQ. Unmatched junction bases numbered 9, after V lost 1 base and J lost 2 bases. The CDR3 runs to 17 residues. The CDR3 spells CASSLYLTGDPYNEQFF. The CDR3 coding sequence is TGCGCCAGCAGCTTGTACTTAACAGGGGACCCCTACAATGAGCAGTTCTTC.

The chain is built from TRBV11-3 and TRBJ2-1, with TRBD2 identical over 10 bases. The J segment lost 3 bases and the V segment lost 5 bases, leaving 10 bases of the junction unmatched. The V gene's germline CDR1 is SGHNT and CDR2 YENEEA. The CDR3 has 17 amino acids. CDR3 in DNA: TGTGCCAGCAGCGACAACCCTACTAGCGGGGTCTACAATGAGCAGTTCTTC. This sequence encodes CASSDNPTSGVYNEQFF. The full variable domain, rest sourced from reference TRBV11-3 and TRBJ2-1, is EAGVVQSPRYKIIEKKQPVAFWCNPISGHNTLYWYLQNLGQGPELLIRYENEEAVDDSQLPKDRFSAERLKGVDSTLKIQPAELGDSAVYLCASSDNPTSGVYNEQFFGPGTRLTVL.

On this clone: Its ends do not fully match the called genes, so a read error is possible. The chain employs TRBV7-2 and TRBJ2-3; 8 nucleotides align to TRBD1. Germline-derived CDR1 and CDR2 are SGHTA and FQGNSA. This CDR3 has 15 amino acids. CDR3 protein: CASSLDRGYTNTQYF. In DNA form, the CDR3 reads TGTGCCAGCAGCCTCGACAGGGGTTACACAAATACGCAGTATTTT.

The CDR3 loop reads CASSSLGDNYGYTF. The CDR3, as DNA: TGTGCCAGTAGTTCCTTGGGGGACAACTATGGCTACACCTTC. V gene TRBV19 combines with J gene TRBJ1-2; D might be TRBD1 (5 bases). The CDR3 extends over 14 amino acids. Germline V gene data show CDR1 as LNHDA and CDR2 as SQIVND (reference sequence). V lost 5 bases, J lost 2 bases, and 12 bases lay in between.